These 21 T cell receptor beta chains share one sample of origin, sequenced in a study of patients and donors after allogeneic stem cell transplantation. TCRdb used MiXCR to reprocess the RT-PCR reads, holding one entry per CDR3 protein. The sample includes some 960,000 distinct CDR3 sequences, approximately 18% seen only once; the top ten take 6%. The sample consisted of blood, either unsorted or a sorted T cell fraction (not recorded which). Receptors were obtained from a human donor who was either an allogeneic HSCT recipient or a stem cell or donor lymphocyte infusion donor (not recorded which). It is not recorded whose cells these are; they may come from a transplant donor.

The chain joins TRBV4-2 to TRBJ2-3; 14 positions match TRBD2. The CDR3 has 19 residues. Germline V gene lookup returns CDR1 LGHNA and CDR2 YNFKEQ. V was clipped by 0 bases and J by 4 bases; unmatched bases: 9. The CDR3 coding sequence is TGTGCCAGCAGCCAAGATCCCCTGACTAGCGGGAGGGCCGCAGATACGCAGTATTTT. Protein: CASSQDPLTSGRAADTQYF.

In this sample, this clonotype turned up a few times. CDR3 residues: CASSLRQGGAGYTF. The CDR3 DNA is TGTGCCAGCAGTCTCCGACAGGGGGGGGCTGGCTACACCTTC. The chain employs TRBV12-3 or TRBV12-4 and TRBJ1-2; 9 bases fit TRBD1. Trimming took 5 bases from V and 7 from J; bases not matched to a gene: 8. The CDR3 runs 14 residues.

The chain couples TRBV11-2 to TRBJ2-5; 9 bases align to TRBD1. This CDR3 contains 18 residues. V gave up 5 bases and J gave up 5 bases; unmatched junction bases: 18. Germline CDR1 and CDR2: SGHAT and FQNNGV. In nucleotides, the CDR3 is TGTGCCAGCAGCACCGGGACAGGGACCCTCCGGGGCGGGGAGACCCAGTACTTC. It translates to CASSTGTGTLRGGETQYF.

This clonotype was observed a handful of times. The chain recombines TRBV14 with TRBJ1-1; D gene unclear. From germline, CDR1 is SGHDN and CDR2 FVKESK. V lost 3 bases and J 7 bases, leaving 15 bases between the germline ends. The CDR3 consists of 14 residues. DNA of the CDR3: TGTGCCAGCAGCCACCATCAAAAGCTCAGTGAAGCTTTCTTT. This sequence encodes CASSHHQKLSEAFF. The whole variable domain, remainder taken from reference TRBV14 and TRBJ1-1, is EAGVTQFPSHSVIEKGQTVTLRCDPISGHDNLYWYRRVMGKEIKFLLHFVKESKQDESGMPNNRFLAERTGGTYSTLKVQPAELEDSGVYFCASSHHQKLSEAFFGQGTRLTVV.

The table lists this clonotype with a few counts. The chain is built from TRBV15 and TRBJ2-5; TRBD1 agrees at 11 bases. Germline CDR1 reads LNHNV; CDR2 reads YYDKDF (reference sequence). CDR3 length: 15 amino acids. The V gene end was trimmed by 4 bases and the J gene end by 5 bases; junction bases not matched to a gene: 6. CDR3 region: CATSKDRGLLETQYF. CDR3 sequence (DNA): TGTGCCACCAGCAAGGACAGGGGGCTTCTGGAGACCCAGTACTTC.

This clonotype has more than one count but fewer than ten. The J gene is TRBJ2-1, the V gene TRBV20-1; 9 nucleotides match TRBD2. V was pared by 3 bases and J by 7 bases, with 10 bases of the junction left unmatched. The CDR3 consists of 15 residues. The germline V gene encodes CDR1 DFQATT and CDR2 SNEGSKA (reference sequence). DNA of the CDR3: TGCAGTGCTAGGTCCCCTAGCGGGAACGGGAATGAGCAGTTCTTC. Its translation is CSARSPSGNGNEQFF.

The rearrangement links TRBV4-3 to TRBJ1-4; TRBD1 is a possible D gene (6 bases). Trimming pared 0 bases from V and 2 bases from J, leaving 10 bases between. The CDR3 sequence is 16 residues long. CDR1 is LGHNA, CDR2 YSLEER, per germline. The CDR3, as DNA: TGCGCCAGCAGCCAAGATGGGAGGGGGACTAATGAAAAACTGTTTTTT. As protein: CASSQDGRGTNEKLFF.

The sample holds a few counts of this clonotype. The chain combines TRBV5-6 with TRBJ1-2; D perhaps matches TRBD1 (6 bases). The CDR3 spans 17 residues. The ends were cut back, 1 base at V and 5 bases at J, with 21 bases in the middle. Germline CDR1 SGHDT, CDR2 YYEEEE. DNA of the CDR3: TGTGCCAGCAGCTTGCGGTCGGGGGGCGCGGGTAAATATGGCTACACCTTC. Amino acids: CASSLRSGGAGKYGYTF.

Many counts were recorded for this clonotype. V usage is TRBV12-3 or TRBV12-4 and J usage is TRBJ2-5, with D possibly matching TRBD1 (5 bases). The ends were cut back, 4 bases at V and 2 bases at J, with 11 bases in the middle. The CDR3 is made up of 14 amino acids. For the CDR3, the DNA is TGTGCCAGCAGTTCCGACAGTTATCAAGAGACCCAGTACTTC. Residues: CASSSDSYQETQYF.

This clonotype was counted ten times or more. This rearrangement joins TRBV10-3 to TRBJ1-2; D is unclear. In germline, CDR1 is ENHRY, CDR2 SYGVKD. V lost 2 bases and J 2 bases, leaving 9 bases between the germline ends. CDR3 length equals 14 residues. CDR3 sequence reads: CAISEDPGNYGYTF. The DNA of the CDR3 is TGTGCCATCAGTGAGGATCCGGGGAACTATGGCTACACCTTC.

This CDR3 reads CASSLGYRDHNEQFF. Here the CDR3 DNA reads TGTGCCAGCAGCTTGGGGTACAGGGATCACAATGAGCAGTTCTTC. The chain uses TRBV5-5 and TRBJ2-1, with a tentative D call TRBD1 (6 bases). V lost 0 bases to trimming and J lost 5 bases, with 12 bases between them. There are 15 residues in the CDR3. The germline CDR1 and CDR2 sequences are SGHKS and YYEKEE (reference sequence).

About this clonotype: The DNA is omitted, as the CDR3 cannot be located on it reliably, and the CDR3 follows TCRdb's listing. This chain links TRBV20-1 with TRBJ2-5; the table's TRBD2 call for D was not verified on the DNA. Counting both end residues, the CDR3 totals 12 amino acids. Germline CDR1 reads DFQATT; CDR2 reads SNEGSKA (reference sequence). The chain's CDR3 is CSALPWSSGQYF.

This clonotype has only a few counts. The chain joins TRBV19 to TRBJ1-1; unclear D gene. With 4 bases removed from V and 3 bases from J, the gap between germline ends came to 15 bases. This CDR3 has 15 residues. Germline V lookup: CDR1 LNHDA, CDR2 SQIVND (reference sequence). CDR3 in amino acids: CASSTYIAPHTEAFF. In DNA, the CDR3 is TGTGCCAGTAGTACGTACATCGCTCCCCACACTGAAGCTTTCTTT.

This clonotype was detected ten times or more. The chain uses TRBV12-3 or TRBV12-4 and TRBJ2-5; D is uncertain. This CDR3 region has 12 residues. With 6 bases removed from V and 1 base from J, the gap between germline ends came to 6 bases. Here the CDR3 reads CASSSLQETQYF. CDR3 nucleotide sequence: TGTGCCAGCAGCTCCCTCCAAGAGACCCAGTACTTC.

This clonotype showed up just a few times. The J gene is TRBJ2-1, the V gene TRBV15; D may be TRBD1 (5 bases). Germline assignment: CDR1 LNHNV and CDR2 YYDKDF (reference sequence). V dropped 5 bases and J dropped 4 bases, with 12 bases sitting between them. The CDR3 has 14 residues. CDR3 region: CATSVSTGYNEQFF. The CDR3 bases are TGTGCCACCAGCGTATCTACAGGTTACAATGAGCAGTTCTTC.

This rearrangement joins TRBV27 to TRBJ2-3; D uncertain. This CDR3 has 15 residues. Germline V gene lookup returns CDR1 MNHEY and CDR2 SMNVEV (reference sequence). Trimming shortened V by 2 bases and J by 4 bases, and 13 bases separated the two germline ends. In DNA form, the CDR3 reads TGTGCCAGCAGTTTAAGATTCAGGTCCCCAGATACGCAGTATTTT. The encoded protein is CASSLRFRSPDTQYF.

This chain links TRBV5-1 with TRBJ1-6, with 9 bases lining up with TRBD1. After removal of 4 bases from V and 5 bases from J, the junction contained 13 bases not matched to a gene. The CDR3 has 18 amino acids. Germline V gene sequence: CDR1 SGHRS, CDR2 YFSETQ. CDR3 loop: CASSLKDRGLTNNSPLHF. As DNA, the CDR3 is TGCGCCAGCAGCCTGAAGGACAGGGGTCTTACCAATAATTCACCCCTCCACTTT.

This chain's CDR3 is CASSTLQGEPDSNTEAFF. CDR3 bases: TGTGCCAGCAGTACACTACAGGGGGAGCCCGACTCGAACACTGAAGCTTTCTTT. This rearrangement joins TRBV12-3 or TRBV12-4 to TRBJ1-1, with 8 bases lining up with TRBD1. This CDR3 comprises 18 residues. Germline trimming cut 5 bases from V and 1 base from J; bases unmatched to any gene: 15.

V and J are TRBV9 and TRBJ2-3; possibly TRBD2 for D (5 bases). Trimming took 0 bases from V and 4 from J, leaving 9 bases between them. This CDR3 region has 14 residues. Germline V gene data show CDR1 as SGDLS and CDR2 as YYNGEE. DNA of the CDR3: TGTGCCAGCAGCGTAGATCTAGCCGCAGATACGCAGTATTTT. Amino acid sequence: CASSVDLAADTQYF.

This clonotype was recorded many times. The CDR3 protein is CASSPPGLATYNEQFF. Written as DNA, the CDR3 is TGTGCCAGCAGTCCCCCGGGACTAGCGACCTACAATGAGCAGTTCTTC. V usage is TRBV12-3 or TRBV12-4 and J usage is TRBJ2-1; TRBD2 matches at 10 bases. This CDR3 is 16 amino acids long. Trimming removed 5 bases from V and 2 bases from J; junction bases left unmatched: 6.

This sequence joins TRBV28 and TRBJ1-2; D unresolved. Germline V CDR1 and CDR2: MDHEN, SYDVKM. Trimming pared 3 bases from V and 5 bases from J, leaving 13 bases between. CDR3 length: 14 residues. The CDR3 bases are TGTGCCAGCAGTTTGGAAGGACCACCTTATGGCTACACCTTC. It yields the protein CASSLEGPPYGYTF.